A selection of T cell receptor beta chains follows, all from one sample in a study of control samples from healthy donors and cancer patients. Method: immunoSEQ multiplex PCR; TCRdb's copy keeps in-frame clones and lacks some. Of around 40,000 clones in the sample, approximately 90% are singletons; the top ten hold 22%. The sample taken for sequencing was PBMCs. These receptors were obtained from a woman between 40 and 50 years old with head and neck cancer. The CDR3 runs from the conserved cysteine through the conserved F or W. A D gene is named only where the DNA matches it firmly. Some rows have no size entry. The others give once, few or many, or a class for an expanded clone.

CDR3 protein: CASSDRGVREQYF
CDR3 DNA: TGCGCCAGCAGTGACCGAGGGGTTCGTGAGCAGTACTTC
D gene: .
V gene: TRBV10-1
J gene: TRBJ2-7
clone size: .
CDR3 length: 13

CDR3 protein: CASSPAGQGNTDTQYF
CDR3 DNA: TGTGCCAGCAGTCCAGCAGGACAGGGAAACACAGATACGCAGTATTTT
D gene: TRBD1
V gene: TRBV28
J gene: TRBJ2-3
clone size: .
CDR3 length: 16

CDR3 protein: CASSSLARREGDEQYF
CDR3 DNA: TGTGCCAGCAGTTCCCTCGCACGAAGGGAGGGTGACGAGCAGTACTTC
D gene: TRBD2
V gene: TRBV28
J gene: TRBJ2-7
clone size: .
CDR3 length: 16

CDR3 protein: CASSSTSGRAADTQYF
CDR3 DNA: TGTGCCAGCTCGTCGACTAGCGGGAGGGCCGCAGATACGCAGTATTTT
D gene: TRBD2
V gene: TRBV18
J gene: TRBJ2-3
clone size: .
CDR3 length: 16

CDR3 protein: CASSLEYMTEAFF
CDR3 DNA: TGTGCCAGCAGTTTAGAGTATATGACTGAAGCTTTCTTT
D gene: .
V gene: TRBV28
J gene: TRBJ1-1
clone size: .
CDR3 length: 13

CDR3 protein: CASSLEAGGYTF
CDR3 DNA: TGTGCCAGCAGCTTAGAGGCTGGTGGCTACACCTTC
D gene: .
V gene: TRBV11-2
J gene: TRBJ1-2
clone size: .
CDR3 length: 12

CDR3 protein: CASSSSGLGGETQYF
CDR3 DNA: TGTGCCAGTAGTTCCTCTGGACTAGGGGGCGAGACCCAGTACTTC
D gene: .
V gene: TRBV19
J gene: TRBJ2-5
clone size: once
CDR3 length: 15

CDR3 protein: CASSVRTGTGELFF
CDR3 DNA: TGTGCCAGCAGCGTTCGGACCGGGACCGGGGAGCTGTTTTTT
D gene: .
V gene: TRBV9
J gene: TRBJ2-2
clone size: .
CDR3 length: 14

CDR3 protein: CASSLAGRGRRSTDTQYF
CDR3 DNA: TGTGCCAGCAGCTTAGCCGGGAGGGGAAGGCGTAGCACAGATACGCAGTATTTT
D gene: TRBD2
V gene: TRBV11-1
J gene: TRBJ2-3
clone size: .
CDR3 length: 18

CDR3 protein: CASSYARTDSYEQYF
CDR3 DNA: TGTGCCAGCAGTTACGCGCGGACCGATTCCTACGAGCAGTACTTC
D gene: .
V gene: TRBV6-5
J gene: TRBJ2-7
clone size: .
CDR3 length: 15

CDR3 protein: CASSPGLAGVRAYNEQFF
CDR3 DNA: TGTGCCAGCAGTCCGGGACTAGCGGGAGTTAGGGCATACAATGAGCAGTTCTTC
D gene: TRBD2
V gene: TRBV5-6
J gene: TRBJ2-1
clone size: .
CDR3 length: 18

CDR3 protein: CASSGGTVGYTF
CDR3 DNA: TGTGCCAGCAGTGGAGGGACAGTCGGCTACACCTTC
D gene: TRBD1
V gene: TRBV25-1
J gene: TRBJ1-2
clone size: .
CDR3 length: 12

CDR3 protein: CASSSLVGGYEQYF
CDR3 DNA: TGTGCCAGCAGCTCACTAGTTGGAGGCTACGAGCAGTACTTC
D gene: .
V gene: TRBV3-1/TRBV3-2
J gene: TRBJ2-7
clone size: .
CDR3 length: 14

CDR3 protein: CAISDWTSGGRNEQFF
CDR3 DNA: TGTGCCATCAGTGACTGGACTAGCGGGGGCCGAAATGAGCAGTTCTTC
D gene: TRBD2
V gene: TRBV10-3
J gene: TRBJ2-1
clone size: .
CDR3 length: 16

CDR3 protein: CASSSGQFNQPQHF
CDR3 DNA: TGTGCCAGCAGCTCGGGACAGTTCAATCAGCCCCAGCATTTT
D gene: TRBD1
V gene: TRBV9
J gene: TRBJ1-5
clone size: .
CDR3 length: 14

CDR3 protein: CASSELAGPYNEQFF
CDR3 DNA: TGTGCCAGCAGTGAACTAGCGGGGCCCTACAATGAGCAGTTCTTC
D gene: TRBD2
V gene: TRBV2
J gene: TRBJ2-1
clone size: .
CDR3 length: 15

CDR3 protein: CASGLVSQGLYSNYGYTF
CDR3 DNA: TGTGCTAGTGGTTTGGTCAGTCAGGGGCTATACTCTAACTATGGCTACACCTTC
D gene: .
V gene: TRBV12-5
J gene: TRBJ1-2
clone size: .
CDR3 length: 18

CDR3 protein: CASKRSGSSYNEQFF
CDR3 DNA: TGTGCCAGCAAGCGGAGCGGGAGCTCCTACAATGAGCAGTTCTTC
D gene: TRBD2
V gene: TRBV6-5
J gene: TRBJ2-1
clone size: .
CDR3 length: 15

CDR3 protein: CASSLNRPSTDTQYF
CDR3 DNA: TGTGCCAGCAGTCTAAACAGGCCTAGCACAGATACGCAGTATTTT
D gene: .
V gene: TRBV7-9
J gene: TRBJ2-3
clone size: .
CDR3 length: 15

CDR3 protein: CASSSPTVNQPQHF
CDR3 DNA: TGTGCCAGCAGTTCCCCGACAGTAAATCAGCCCCAGCATTTT
D gene: .
V gene: TRBV6-2/TRBV6-3
J gene: TRBJ1-5
clone size: .
CDR3 length: 14

CDR3 protein: CASSLNRGDIQYF
CDR3 DNA: TGTGCCAGCAGCTTAAACAGGGGGGACATTCAGTACTTC
D gene: TRBD1
V gene: TRBV7-3
J gene: TRBJ2-4
clone size: once
CDR3 length: 13

CDR3 protein: CASSQIGVGRETQYF
CDR3 DNA: TGTGCCAGCAGCCAAATAGGGGTCGGGAGGGAGACCCAGTACTTC
D gene: TRBD2
V gene: TRBV7-7
J gene: TRBJ2-5
clone size: .
CDR3 length: 15

CDR3 protein: CASSLGGTTEAFF
CDR3 DNA: TGCGCCAGCAGCTTGGGGGGAACCACTGAAGCTTTCTTT
D gene: .
V gene: TRBV5-1
J gene: TRBJ1-1
clone size: .
CDR3 length: 13

CDR3 protein: CASSIAGPSLAKNIQYF
CDR3 DNA: TGTGCCAGTAGTATAGCGGGGCCCTCTTTAGCCAAAAACATTCAGTACTTC
D gene: .
V gene: TRBV19
J gene: TRBJ2-4
clone size: .
CDR3 length: 17

CDR3 protein: CASRADARCIYGYTF
CDR3 DNA: TGTGCAAGTCGCGCGGACGCAAGGTGTATCTATGGCTACACCTTC
D gene: .
V gene: TRBV12-2
J gene: TRBJ1-2
clone size: .
CDR3 length: 15